This TCR beta chain was profiled in a study of monozygotic twins with inflammatory bowel disease. Overall study results and limits: Limited power may explain why concordant and discordant twins showed no difference in repertoire similarity.

For this clonotype: The antigen remains undetermined.

The CDR3 has 11 amino acids. CDR1 is SGHTA and CDR2 is FQGNSA in the germline V gene. TCRdb reprocessed the 5' RACE reads and stores each CDR3 protein as one record, lacking DNA. The table gives approximately 330,000 distinct CDR3 sequences; the top ten clones make up 2% to 2.5% of it. This chain joins TRBV7-2 and TRBJ2-1; TCRdb selects TRBD2, and the lack of DNA leaves this call unchecked. Material: blood. This clonotype was obtained from a human donor with ulcerative colitis or Crohn's disease, or a healthy co-twin of an affected twin (not recorded which). The CDR3 loop is CASSLETSQFF.